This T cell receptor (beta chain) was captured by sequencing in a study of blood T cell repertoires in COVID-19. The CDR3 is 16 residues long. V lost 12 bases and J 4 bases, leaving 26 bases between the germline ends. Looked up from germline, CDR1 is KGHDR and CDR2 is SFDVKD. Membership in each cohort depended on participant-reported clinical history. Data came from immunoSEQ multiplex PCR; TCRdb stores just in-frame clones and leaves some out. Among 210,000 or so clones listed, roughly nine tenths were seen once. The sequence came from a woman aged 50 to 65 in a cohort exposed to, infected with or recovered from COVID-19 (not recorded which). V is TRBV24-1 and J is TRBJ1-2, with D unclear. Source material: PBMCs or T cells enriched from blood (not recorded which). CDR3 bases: TGTGCCGTGCTGGCGGATTGGCGGGTAGGCAGCTATGGCTACACCTTC. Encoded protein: CAVLADWRVGSYGYTF.